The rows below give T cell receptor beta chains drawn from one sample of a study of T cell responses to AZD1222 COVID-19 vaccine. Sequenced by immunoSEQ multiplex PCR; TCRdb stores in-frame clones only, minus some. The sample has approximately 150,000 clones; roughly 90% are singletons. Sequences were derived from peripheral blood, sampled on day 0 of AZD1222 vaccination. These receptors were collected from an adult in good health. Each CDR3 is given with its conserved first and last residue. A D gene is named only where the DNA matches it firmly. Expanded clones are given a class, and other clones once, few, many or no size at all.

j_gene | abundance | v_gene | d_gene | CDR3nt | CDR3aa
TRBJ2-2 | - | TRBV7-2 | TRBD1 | TGTGCCAGCAGCTTAGGACAGGGCGGCGGCACCGGGGAGCTGTTTTTT | CASSLGQGGGTGELFF
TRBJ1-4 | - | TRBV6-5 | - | TGTGCCAGCAGTCGGACGGGAGATAATGAAAAACTGTTTTTT | CASSRTGDNEKLFF
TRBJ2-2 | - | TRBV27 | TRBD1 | TGTGCCAGCCTTTCCGGGACAGGGACGAACACCGGGGAGCTGTTTTTT | CASLSGTGTNTGELFF
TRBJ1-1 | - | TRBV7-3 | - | TGTGCCAGCAGCCCTTCCCTCATGCCCAACACTGAAGCTTTCTTT | CASSPSLMPNTEAFF
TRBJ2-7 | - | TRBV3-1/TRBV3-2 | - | TGTGCCAGCAGTTTCAGCTCCTACGAGCAGTACTTC | CASSFSSYEQYF
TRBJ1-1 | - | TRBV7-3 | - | TGTGCCAGCAGCTCGGGACAGAACACTGAAGCTTTCTTT | CASSSGQNTEAFF
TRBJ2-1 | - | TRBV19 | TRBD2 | TGTGCCAGTAGCTCGACTAGCGGGTTTAATGAGCAGTTCTTC | CASSSTSGFNEQFF
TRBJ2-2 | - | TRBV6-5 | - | TGTGCCAGCAGAACAACTCCCGGGGAGCTGTTTTTT | CASRTTPGELFF
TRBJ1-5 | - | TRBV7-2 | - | TGTGCCAGCAGCTCGCAGGGATATAGCAATCAGCCCCAGCATTTT | CASSSQGYSNQPQHF
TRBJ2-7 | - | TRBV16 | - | TGTGCCAGCAGCCAATCGCGGCTAGCCGAGCAGTACTTC | CASSQSRLAEQYF
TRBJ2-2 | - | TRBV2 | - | TGTGCCAGCTCGTGGGCTACCGGGGAGCTGTTTTTT | CASSWATGELFF
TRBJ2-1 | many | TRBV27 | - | TGTGCCAGCAGTCCCGATCACAATGAGCAGTTCTTC | CASSPDHNEQFF
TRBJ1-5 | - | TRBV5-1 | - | TGCGCCAGCAGCTTGGTAGGCAATCAGCCCCAGCATTTT | CASSLVGNQPQHF
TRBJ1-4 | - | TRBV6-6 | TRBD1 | TGTGCCAGCAGTCCCGGGACAGGGGCTAACCGTAATGAAAAACTGTTTTTT | CASSPGTGANRNEKLFF
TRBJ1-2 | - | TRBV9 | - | TGTGCCAGCAGCGGGGGGTCCGGAGCCTATGGCTACACCTTC | CASSGGSGAYGYTF
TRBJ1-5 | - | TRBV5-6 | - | TGTGCCAGCAGCCCCCTCCCGGGGCAGCCCCAGCATTTT | CASSPLPGQPQHF
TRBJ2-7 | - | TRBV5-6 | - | TGTGCCAGCAGCCAAGTTAAATACAGGGAAAGCTCCTACGAGCAGTACTTC | CASSQVKYRESSYEQYF
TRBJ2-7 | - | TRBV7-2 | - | TGTGCCAGCAGCCTATACTACGAGCAGTACTTC | CASSLYYEQYF
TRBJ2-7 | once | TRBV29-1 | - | TGCAGCGTAGTTGGAGCGAGGACCTACGAGCAGTACTTC | CSVVGARTYEQYF
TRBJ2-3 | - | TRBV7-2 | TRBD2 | TGTGCCAGCAGCTTCCCACCCCGCGGGGGGGCCTTTCGCACAGATACGCAGTATTTT | CASSFPPRGGAFRTDTQYF
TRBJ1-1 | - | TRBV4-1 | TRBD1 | TGCGCCAGCAGCCAAGGAAGACAGGGAGGGTTAAACACTGAAGCTTTCTTT | CASSQGRQGGLNTEAFF
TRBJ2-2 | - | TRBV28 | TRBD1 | TGTGCCAGCAGTCCACGGACAGGGGGCACCGGGGAGCTGTTTTTT | CASSPRTGGTGELFF
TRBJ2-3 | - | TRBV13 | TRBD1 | TGTGCCAGCAGCTCGATTGACAGGGGGCTCACAGATACGCAGTATTTT | CASSSIDRGLTDTQYF
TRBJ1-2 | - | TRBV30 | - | TGTGCCTGGAGTGTACTGGACACCTATGGCTACACCTTC | CAWSVLDTYGYTF
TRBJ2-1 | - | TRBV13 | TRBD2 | TGTGCCAGCAGCTTACGACTAGCGGGGTCCTACAATGAGCAGTTCTTC | CASSLRLAGSYNEQFF
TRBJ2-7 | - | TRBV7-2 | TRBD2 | TGTGCCAGCAGCTTAGCGGCGGGAGGTACCTACGAGCAGTACTTC | CASSLAAGGTYEQYF
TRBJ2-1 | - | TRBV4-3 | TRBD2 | TGCGCCAGCAGCCGCGGACTAGCGGGAGACCCCTACAATGAGCAGTTCTTC | CASSRGLAGDPYNEQFF
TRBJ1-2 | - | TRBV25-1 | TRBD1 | TGTGCCAGCAGTGAACAGGGGGCGCCAGAACGTTATGGCTACACCTTC | CASSEQGAPERYGYTF
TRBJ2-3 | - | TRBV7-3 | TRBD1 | TGTGCCAGCAGCTTACAGGGGGCCAGACTCACAGATACGCAGTATTTT | CASSLQGARLTDTQYF
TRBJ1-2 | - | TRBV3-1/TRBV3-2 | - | TGTGCCAGCAGCCAAGGACGAACCGGTTCAATAGGCCTAGCTAACTATGGCTACACCTTC | CASSQGRTGSIGLANYGYTF
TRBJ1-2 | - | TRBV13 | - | TGTGCCAGCAGCTTAAGAATATCGACAGTATATGGCTACACCTTC | CASSLRISTVYGYTF
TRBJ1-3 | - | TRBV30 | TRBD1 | TGTGCCTGGAACTCGGGACAGGGGGGTACTGGAAACACCATATATTTT | CAWNSGQGGTGNTIYF
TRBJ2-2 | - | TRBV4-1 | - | TGCGCCACCCGAAGTCGGACGAACACCGGGGAGCTGTTTTTT | CATRSRTNTGELFF
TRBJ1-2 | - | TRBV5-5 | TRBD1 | TGTGCCAGCAGCCGGGACAGGGAGGGCTACACCTTC | CASSRDREGYTF
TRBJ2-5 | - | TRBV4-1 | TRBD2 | TGCGCCAGCAGCCAAGATGGGTTAGCGGGGCAAGAGACCCAGTACTTC | CASSQDGLAGQETQYF